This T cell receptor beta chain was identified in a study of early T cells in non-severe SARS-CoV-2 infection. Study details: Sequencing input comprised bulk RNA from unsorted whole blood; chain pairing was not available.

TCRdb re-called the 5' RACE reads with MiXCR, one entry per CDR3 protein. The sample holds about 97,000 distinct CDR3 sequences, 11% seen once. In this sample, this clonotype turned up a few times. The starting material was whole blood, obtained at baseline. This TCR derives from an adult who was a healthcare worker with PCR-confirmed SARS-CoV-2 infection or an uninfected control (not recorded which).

The CDR3, as DNA: TGCAGTGCTAGAGTAGCCCAGGGGCAGGGTACCGGGGAGCTGTTTTTT. This sequence encodes CSARVAQGQGTGELFF. The chain uses TRBV20-1 and TRBJ2-2; D might be TRBD1 (6 bases). V lost 1 base, J lost 5 bases, and 17 bases lay in between. The CDR3 is made up of 16 amino acids. The germline gives CDR1 DFQATT, CDR2 SNEGSKA (reference sequence).